One and the same sample provided the 27 T cell receptor beta chains below, sequenced in a study of blood T cell repertoires in COVID-19. Some clones are missing from TCRdb's copy, which holds only in-frame ones; the method was immunoSEQ multiplex PCR. Of around 200,000 clones in the sample, approximately 80% are singletons; the top ten hold about 7%. Sequencing was carried out using peripheral blood. The receptors here all came from a human donor in a cohort sampled during active COVID-19.

The chain joins TRBV5-5 to TRBJ2-2; 8 bases line up with TRBD1. V dropped 5 bases and J dropped 0; count of bases not matched to a gene: 6. The CDR3 totals 16 residues. CDR1 and CDR2 (germline): SGHKS, YYEKEE (reference sequence). For the CDR3, the DNA is TGTGCCAGCAGACTGCCGGGACAGGCGAACACCGGGGAGCTGTTTTTT. As protein: CASRLPGQANTGELFF.

Regarding this clone: This same CDR3 is encoded by further DNA sequences in the sample. The chain uses TRBV29-1 and TRBJ1-1, with 8 positions matching TRBD1. The CDR3 has 12 residues. CDR1 and CDR2 (germline): SQVTM, ANQGSEA. The trim removed 7 bases at V and 2 bases at J, leaving 3 bases unmatched. The CDR3: CSAGQGNTEAFF. The CDR3 DNA follows: TGCAGCGCTGGACAGGGAAACACTGAAGCTTTCTTT.

V gene TRBV19 combines with J gene TRBJ2-3, with 11 bases lining up with TRBD2. With 6 bases clipped from V and 2 bases from J, the junction kept 4 bases outside the gene matches. CDR1 is LNHDA and CDR2 is SQIVND in the germline V gene (reference sequence). CDR3 size: 15 residues. The CDR3 region is CASSYSGGATDTQYF. In DNA, the CDR3 is TGTGCCAGTAGCTATAGCGGGGGGGCCACAGATACGCAGTATTTT.

The chain carries TRBV3-1 (or the pseudogene TRBV3-2) and TRBJ1-1; 7 bases align to TRBD1. V dropped 4 bases and J dropped 6; count of bases not matched to a gene: 8. This CDR3 comprises 14 residues. Germline V gene sequence: CDR1 LGHDT, CDR2 YNNKEL (reference sequence). The CDR3 is CASSPTTGEAEAFF. In DNA form, the CDR3 reads TGTGCCAGCAGCCCCACTACAGGGGAGGCTGAAGCTTTCTTT.

The chain couples TRBV6-5 to TRBJ1-4; 10 bases line up with TRBD1. Germline V gene lookup returns CDR1 MNHEY and CDR2 SVGAGI. V lost 5 bases and J lost 5; bases outside the gene matches: 5. The CDR3 loop spans 15 amino acids. CDR3 sequence reads: CASSHRGQGNEKLFF. CDR3 DNA: TGTGCCAGCAGTCACAGGGGACAGGGGAATGAAAAACTGTTTTTT.

This clone turned up a few times. This sequence joins TRBV6-5 and TRBJ1-2; tentatively, D is TRBD1 (6 bases). With 6 bases removed from V and 1 base from J, the gap between germline ends came to 9 bases. Germline CDR1 is MNHEY and CDR2 is SVGAGI. This CDR3 has 13 amino acids. CDR3 nucleotides: TGTGCCAGCAGAAAGGACAGTAACTATGGCTACACCTTC. It specifies CASRKDSNYGYTF.

V usage is TRBV27 and J usage is TRBJ1-4; D remains ambiguous. Germline V CDR1 and CDR2: MNHEY, SMNVEV (reference sequence). The CDR3 is 14 residues long. The V end lost 5 bases, the J end lost 0 bases, and 7 bases lay between the germline ends. The CDR3 sequence is CASSPYATNEKLFF. The CDR3 DNA is TGTGCCAGCAGTCCCTATGCAACTAATGAAAAACTGTTTTTT. Full variable domain (missing parts from reference TRBV27 and TRBJ1-4): EAQVTQNPRYLITVTGKKLTVTCSQNMNHEYMSWYRQDPGLGLRQIYYSMNVEVTDKGDVPEGYKVSRKEKRNFPLILESPSPNQTSLYFCASSPYATNEKLFFGSGTQLSVL.

The gene calls are TRBV11-2 and TRBJ1-1, with a weak D call TRBD1 (5 bases). V dropped 0 bases and J dropped 0 bases, with 8 bases sitting between them. Germline V gives CDR1 SGHAT, CDR2 FQNNGV. The CDR3 runs 15 residues. DNA of the CDR3: TGTGCCAGCAGCTTAGAGGGGCGAGTGAACACTGAAGCTTTCTTT. Amino acid sequence: CASSLEGRVNTEAFF.

This rearrangement joins TRBV18 to TRBJ1-5; 8 nucleotides match TRBD1. This CDR3 region has 16 residues. Germline loops: CDR1 KGHSH, CDR2 LQKENI. The junction had 10 bases not matched to a gene; V was cut back by 3 bases and J by 6 bases. The CDR3 DNA follows: TGTGCCAGCTCACCTACGGCAGGGGGCGATGGTCAGCCCCAGCATTTT. It yields the protein CASSPTAGGDGQPQHF.

Only a few counts were recorded for this clone. This chain uses TRBV15 with TRBJ1-1, with D perhaps matching TRBD1 (5 bases). The V end was cut by 3 bases, the J end by 6 bases, with 17 bases between. This CDR3 contains 15 residues. Germline V gene sequence: CDR1 LNHNV, CDR2 YYDKDF (reference sequence). CDR3 residues: CATSRVVGGGAEAFF. The CDR3 nucleotides are TGTGCCACCAGCAGGGTAGTGGGGGGTGGCGCTGAAGCTTTCTTT.

This clone was detected a few times. This rearrangement joins TRBV30 to TRBJ2-1; 12 nucleotides line up with TRBD2. The CDR3 has 12 residues. Germline-derived CDR1 and CDR2 are GTSNPN and SVGIG (reference sequence). Unmatched junction bases numbered 2, after V lost 4 bases and J lost 10 bases. The CDR3 sequence is CAWTLAGGEQFF. CDR3 coding DNA: TGTGCCTGGACCCTAGCGGGAGGGGAGCAGTTCTTC.

This clone has just one count. The CDR3 region has the DNA TGCAGTGCTAGGGCAGGAAACACCATATATTTT. Translation: CSARAGNTIYF. This sequence joins TRBV20-1 and TRBJ1-3; D uncertain. The CDR3 totals 11 residues. The germline V and J ends were trimmed by 3 bases and 4 bases, with 4 bases remaining between them. The V gene's germline CDR1 is DFQATT and CDR2 SNEGSKA (reference sequence).

The chain recombines TRBV7-8 with TRBJ2-7; D unresolved. This CDR3 spans 16 amino acids. Germline CDR1 is SGHVS and CDR2 is FQNEAQ. Trimming took off 5 bases at V and 0 bases at J, with 17 bases between the two ends. CDR3 sequence reads: CASSASYRMNSYEQYF. CDR3 DNA sequence: TGTGCCAGCAGCGCCTCCTACAGAATGAACTCCTACGAGCAGTACTTC.

The gene calls are TRBV19 and TRBJ2-4; a weak D match, TRBD1 (6 bases). The CDR3 runs to 14 residues. Germline loops: CDR1 LNHDA, CDR2 SQIVND (reference sequence). Trimming shortened V by 3 bases and J by 8 bases, and 14 bases separated the two germline ends. CDR3 bases: TGTGCCAGTAGTATTCTACAGGGTTTAGACATTCAGTACTTC. Protein sequence: CASSILQGLDIQYF.

This rearrangement joins TRBV9 to TRBJ2-5; a possible D gene is TRBD2 (7 bases). V lost 4 bases and J 1 base, leaving 11 bases between the germline ends. CDR1 is SGDLS, CDR2 YYNGEE, per germline. The CDR3 is made up of 14 amino acids. For the CDR3, the DNA is TGTGCCAGCAGCCCTGGGGGGGCCCAAGAGACCCAGTACTTC. Translation gives CASSPGGAQETQYF. Combining the CDR3 with reference TRBV9 and TRBJ2-5 gives the whole variable domain DSGVTQTPKHLITATGQRVTLRCSPRSGDLSVYWYQQSLDQGLQFLIQYYNGEERAKGNILERFSAQQFPDLHSELNLSSLELGDSALYFCASSPGGAQETQYFGPGTRLLVL.

This clone was recorded a few times. This chain links TRBV5-1 with TRBJ2-7, with 8 bases lining up with TRBD2. CDR1 and CDR2 (germline): SGHRS, YFSETQ. There are 15 residues in the CDR3. V was pared by 3 bases and J by 3 bases, with 8 bases of the junction left unmatched. CDR3 DNA sequence: TGCGCCAGCAGCTCAAATAGCGGGGACTACTACGAGCAGTACTTC. As protein: CASSSNSGDYYEQYF.

The chain is built from TRBV10-1 and TRBJ2-3; D remains unclear. CDR3 length: 13 residues. The V end lost 2 bases, the J end lost 3 bases, and 6 bases lay between the germline ends. Germline V gene data show CDR1 as WNHNN and CDR2 as SYGVQD (reference sequence). The CDR3 reads CASSEPETDTQYF. CDR3 bases: TGCGCCAGCAGTGAGCCGGAGACAGATACGCAGTATTTT.

The V gene is TRBV27, the J gene TRBJ1-1; D might be TRBD1 (5 bases). Germline CDR1 MNHEY, CDR2 SMNVEV (reference sequence). The CDR3 extends over 14 amino acids. V lost 5 bases, J lost 4 bases, and 14 bases lay in between. CDR3 loop: CASSAGGWGTEAFF. The CDR3 nucleotides are TGTGCCAGCAGTGCCGGGGGTTGGGGCACTGAAGCTTTCTTT.

This chain connects TRBV7-9 to TRBJ2-2; D is unclear. Trimming took off 5 bases at V and 5 bases at J, with 24 bases between the two ends. The CDR3 loop spans 18 amino acids. CDR1 is SEHNR, CDR2 FQNEAQ, per germline (reference sequence). This chain's CDR3 is CASSPLVTSRPTTGELFF. DNA of the CDR3: TGTGCCAGCAGCCCCCTTGTAACATCTAGACCGACGACCGGGGAGCTGTTTTTT.

The chain carries TRBV11-2 and TRBJ1-3; D may be TRBD1 (5 bases). CDR3 length: 14 residues. V dropped 5 bases and J dropped 1 base, with 9 bases sitting between them. Germline assignment: CDR1 SGHAT and CDR2 FQNNGV. CDR3 loop: CASSQGFSGNTIYF. CDR3 in DNA: TGTGCCAGCAGCCAGGGTTTTTCTGGAAACACCATATATTTT.

V usage is TRBV19 and J usage is TRBJ1-1; the match to TRBD1 covers 8 bases. The CDR3 spans 14 residues. The V and J ends lost 4 bases and 9 bases, in that order; junction bases with no gene match: 10. Germline CDR1 and CDR2: LNHDA and SQIVND (reference sequence). CDR3 in DNA: TGTGCCAGTAGTAAGGGACAGGAGGTAGTTAAAGCTTTCTTT. Translating it yields CASSKGQEVVKAFF.

Details on this clone: Germline and junction disagree at one end, which may indicate a read error. The chain is built from TRBV13 and TRBJ2-7, with D possibly matching TRBD2 (6 bases). This CDR3 has 13 amino acids. Germline values: CDR1 PRHDT, CDR2 FYEKMQ (reference sequence). The CDR3 is CATSPREDYEQYF. The CDR3 nucleotides are TGTGCCACCAGCCCGAGGGAGGATTACGAGCAGTACTTC.

The chain carries TRBV5-1 and TRBJ1-3; 8 bases fit TRBD1. The V gene end was trimmed by 4 bases and the J gene end by 4 bases; junction bases not matched to a gene: 4. This CDR3 contains 14 residues. The V gene's germline CDR1 is SGHRS and CDR2 YFSETQ. CDR3 coding DNA: TGCGCCAGCAGCGTAGGGACAGGCGGAAACACCATATATTTT. It codes for CASSVGTGGNTIYF.

With regard to this clone: Within the sample, other DNA sequences also encode this same CDR3. CDR3 DNA: TGTGCCAGTAGTATAGGGGGGGACTACAATGAGCAGTTCTTC. It translates to CASSIGGDYNEQFF. V usage is TRBV19 and J usage is TRBJ2-1, with a possible D match to TRBD2 (6 bases). The germline V and J ends were trimmed by 1 base and 3 bases, with 7 bases remaining between them. Germline CDR1 LNHDA, CDR2 SQIVND (reference sequence). The CDR3 length is 14 residues. The full variable domain, completed using reference TRBV19 and TRBJ2-1, is DGGITQSPKYLFRKEGQNVTLSCEQNLNHDAMYWYRQDPGQGLRLIYYSQIVNDFQKGDIAEGYSVSREKKESFPLTVTSAQKNPTAFYLCASSIGGDYNEQFFGPGTRLTVL.

This clone was counted once. The genes are TRBV7-2 and TRBJ2-6, with TRBD1 matching over 9 bases. Trimming at V came to 5 bases and at J to 1 base, leaving 12 bases not matched to a gene. This CDR3 is 19 amino acids long. Germline CDR1 and CDR2: SGHTA and FQGNSA. CDR3 loop: CASSVEQGAMVSGANVLTF. DNA for the CDR3: TGTGCCAGCAGCGTCGAACAGGGGGCGATGGTTTCTGGGGCCAACGTCCTGACTTTC.

The J gene is TRBJ2-1, the V gene TRBV6-2 or TRBV6-3, with 8 bases lining up with TRBD2. With V trimmed by 4 bases and J by 3 bases, 5 bases remained unmatched. Germline V CDR1 and CDR2: MNHEY, SVGEGT. This CDR3 comprises 15 residues. CDR3 amino acids: CASSSTGLDYNEQFF. The CDR3 coding sequence is TGTGCCAGCAGTTCGACGGGACTAGACTACAATGAGCAGTTCTTC.

V is TRBV6-6 and J is TRBJ1-5; D ambiguous. Trimming removed 4 bases from V and 7 bases from J, with 17 bases in between. The CDR3 spans 15 residues. Per the germline V gene, CDR1 is MNHNY and CDR2 is SVGAGI (reference sequence). CDR3 residues: CASSWVERTRQPQHF. CDR3 sequence (DNA): TGTGCCAGCAGTTGGGTGGAAAGAACGAGGCAGCCCCAGCATTTT.